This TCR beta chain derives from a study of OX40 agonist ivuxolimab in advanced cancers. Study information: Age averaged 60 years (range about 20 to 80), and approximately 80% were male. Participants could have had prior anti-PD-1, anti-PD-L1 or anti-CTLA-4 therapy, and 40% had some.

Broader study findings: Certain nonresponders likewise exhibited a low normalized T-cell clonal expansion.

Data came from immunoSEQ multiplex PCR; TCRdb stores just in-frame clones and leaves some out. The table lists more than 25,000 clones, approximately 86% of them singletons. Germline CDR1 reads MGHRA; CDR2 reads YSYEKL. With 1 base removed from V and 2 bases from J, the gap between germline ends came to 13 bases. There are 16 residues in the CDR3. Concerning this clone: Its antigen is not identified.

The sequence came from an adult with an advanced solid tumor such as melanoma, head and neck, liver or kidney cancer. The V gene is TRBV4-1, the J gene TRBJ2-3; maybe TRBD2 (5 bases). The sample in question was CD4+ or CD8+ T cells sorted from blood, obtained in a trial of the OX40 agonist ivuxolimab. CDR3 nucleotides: TGCGCCAGCAGCCAAGGCCCAGCGGAGGACACAGATACGCAGTATTTT. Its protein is CASSQGPAEDTDTQYF.